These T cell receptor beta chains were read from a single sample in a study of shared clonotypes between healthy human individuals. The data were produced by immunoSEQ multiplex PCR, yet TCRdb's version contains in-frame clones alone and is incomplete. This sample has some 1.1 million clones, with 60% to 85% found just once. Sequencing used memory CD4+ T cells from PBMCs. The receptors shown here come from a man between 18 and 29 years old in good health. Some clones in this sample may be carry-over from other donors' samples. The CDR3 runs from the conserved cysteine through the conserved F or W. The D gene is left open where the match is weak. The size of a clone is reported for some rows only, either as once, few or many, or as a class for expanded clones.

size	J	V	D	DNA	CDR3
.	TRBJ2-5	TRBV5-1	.	TGCGCCAGCAGCTCCTCCGAGTCGGGCGGCGCAAGTGGGGAGACCCAGTACTTC	CASSSSESGGASGETQYF
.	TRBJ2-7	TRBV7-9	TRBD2	TGTGCCAGCAGCCTAGCGGGAGGTGACTACGAGCAGTACTTC	CASSLAGGDYEQYF
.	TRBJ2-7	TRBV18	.	TGTGCCAGCTCCCCAGATTCCGAAGGGGAGCAGTACTTC	CASSPDSEGEQYF
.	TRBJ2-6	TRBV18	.	TGTGCCAGCTCACCTAGTTCCTCACCCTCTGGGGCCAACGTCCTGACTTTC	CASSPSSSPSGANVLTF
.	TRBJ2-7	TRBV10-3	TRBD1	TGTGCCATCACCACAGGGGCCCTCCTAAGCTCCTACGAGCAGTACTTC	CAITTGALLSSYEQYF
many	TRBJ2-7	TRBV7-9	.	TGTGCCAGCAGCGAAATCACGGATGGGGAGCAGTACTTC	CASSEITDGEQYF
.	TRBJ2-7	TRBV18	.	TGTGCCAGCTCACCGGAACAGGGAAGCGAGCAGTACTTC	CASSPEQGSEQYF
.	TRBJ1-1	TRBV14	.	TGTGCCAGCAGCCAAGATCTGGTAATGGGAGGTACTGAAGCTTTCTTT	CASSQDLVMGGTEAFF
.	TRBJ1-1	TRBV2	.	TGTGCCAGCAGAGAACCCCGGGGGATAGGAGCCAATGCGGCTTTCTTT	CASREPRGIGANAAFF
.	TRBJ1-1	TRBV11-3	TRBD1	TGTGCCAGCAGCTTAGTCTCACAGGGGGCTGAAGCTTTCTTT	CASSLVSQGAEAFF
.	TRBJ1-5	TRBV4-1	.	TGCGCCAGCAGCCAAGACGGGGAGACCCCTAGGCCCCAGCATTTT	CASSQDGETPRPQHF
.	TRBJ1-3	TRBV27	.	TGTGCCAGCAGTACAACCCGACAGGCTAGCTCTGGAAACACCATATATTTT	CASSTTRQASSGNTIYF
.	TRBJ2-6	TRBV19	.	TGTGCCAGTACTAGAACACAGGCTGGGGCCAACGTCCTGACTTTC	CASTRTQAGANVLTF
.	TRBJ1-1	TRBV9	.	TGTGCCAGCAGCGTAGAACCGAGCTTAAACACTGAAGCTTTCTTT	CASSVEPSLNTEAFF
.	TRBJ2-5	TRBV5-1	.	TGCGCCAGCAGCTTGAAAGGGGGTAGGGAGACCCAGTACTTC	CASSLKGGRETQYF
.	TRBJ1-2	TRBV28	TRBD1	TGTGCCAGCAGCCAATACAGGGGGCGTAGCTATGGCTACACCTTC	CASSQYRGRSYGYTF